This T cell receptor beta chain stems from a study of monozygotic twins with cystic fibrosis. The study, taken as a whole, reports: Clonality was generally low (median roughly 0.01), higher in the most severe patients.

The assay was immunoSEQ multiplex PCR, and TCRdb's table has in-frame clones only and misses some. In the table there are some 32,000 clones, roughly 96% of which are singletons. This clone appeared once. The antigen remains undetermined. Germline CDR1 MGHRA, CDR2 YSYEKL. The CDR3 covers 15 residues. V shed 1 base and J shed 1 base, with 10 bases lying between them. The source is a girl aged 2 to 9 with cystic fibrosis. Sequencing was performed on blood. V gene TRBV4-1 combines with J gene TRBJ2-5; perhaps D is TRBD1 or TRBD2 (5 bases each). Here the CDR3 reads CASSQGPGTQETQYF. The CDR3, as DNA: TGCGCCAGCAGCCAAGGTCCCGGGACCCAAGAGACCCAGTACTTC.